This T cell receptor (beta chain) was recovered during a study of blood T cell repertoires in COVID-19. Background on the study: The samples span acute and convalescent COVID-19 from the United States, Italy and Spain. T cells, B-cell-depleted T cells, or PBMCs provided the cDNA or gDNA that served as material.

CDR3 length equals 15 residues. Trimming cost V 0 bases and J 5 bases, with 14 bases left between them. The germline gives CDR1 SGHRS, CDR2 YFSETQ. In the authors' methods: Cell counts per sample came from amplifying reference gene primers. Generated by immunoSEQ multiplex PCR, the TCRdb table keeps only in-frame clones and is missing some. D and trimming come from the DNA, and the V and J calls and clone size come from that table. The data hold 180,000 or so clones, with 80% to 90% observed a single time. Input material: peripheral blood. The sequence was collected from a human donor with active or convalescent COVID-19. The donor label of this sample is uncertain. The V gene is TRBV5-1, the J gene TRBJ1-2; D might be TRBD1 (5 bases). In DNA form, the CDR3 reads TGCGCCAGCAGCTTGGGTGACAGACCACCGTATGGCTACACCTTC. This sequence encodes CASSLGDRPPYGYTF.